A selection of T cell receptor beta chains follows, all from one sample in a study of T cells in Graves' hyperthyroidism and ophthalmopathy. From the multiplex PCR reads, TCRdb called clonotypes with MiXCR, one entry per CDR3 protein. The data contain 470,000 or so distinct CDR3 sequences, 20% of them singletons. The sequenced sample was blood. The receptors derive from a man aged 18 to 35 with Graves' hyperthyroidism. The CDR3 runs from the conserved cysteine through the conserved F or W. Each record gives: J gene, clone size, D gene, V gene, CDR3 DNA, CDR3 protein. D genes are given only for firm matches. The size of a clone is reported for some rows only, either as once, few or many, or as a class for expanded clones.

j_gene: TRBJ1-1
abundance: many
d_gene: NA
v_gene: TRBV7-9
CDR3nt: TGTGCCAGCAGCTTATACATGAACACTGAAGCTTTCTTT
CDR3aa: CASSLYMNTEAFF

j_gene: TRBJ2-2
abundance: many
d_gene: NA
v_gene: TRBV2
CDR3nt: TGTGCCAGCGGACAGACAACTAGCACCGGGGAGCTGTTTTTT
CDR3aa: CASGQTTSTGELFF

j_gene: TRBJ2-7
abundance: many
d_gene: TRBD1
v_gene: TRBV2
CDR3nt: TGTGCCAGCAGTGAAGGAGACAGGGGGCCCCAGCAGTACTTC
CDR3aa: CASSEGDRGPQQYF

j_gene: TRBJ2-7
abundance: NA
d_gene: TRBD2
v_gene: TRBV28
CDR3nt: TGTGCCAGCAGACGCCTATTAGTACTAGCGGCCCGCGACGAGCAGTACTTC
CDR3aa: CASRRLLVLAARDEQYF

j_gene: TRBJ2-7
abundance: few
d_gene: NA
v_gene: TRBV3-1
CDR3nt: TGTGCCAGCAGCCAAGAACTTACAAAGCAGTACTTC
CDR3aa: CASSQELTKQYF

j_gene: TRBJ1-3
abundance: many
d_gene: TRBD1
v_gene: TRBV6-5
CDR3nt: TGTGCCAGCAGTTACTCAAGGGACAGGGTTTCGGGAAACACCATATATTTT
CDR3aa: CASSYSRDRVSGNTIYF

j_gene: TRBJ2-5
abundance: many
d_gene: NA
v_gene: TRBV5-1
CDR3nt: TGCGCCAGCATGGTTTTGGGGCAGGGGCAGACCCAGTACTTC
CDR3aa: CASMVLGQGQTQYF

j_gene: TRBJ2-7
abundance: NA
d_gene: NA
v_gene: TRBV18
CDR3nt: TGTGCCAGCTCACCCCCGTCAGGGTTGTACGAGCAGTACTTC
CDR3aa: CASSPPSGLYEQYF

j_gene: TRBJ1-1
abundance: many
d_gene: NA
v_gene: TRBV6-1
CDR3nt: TGTGCCAGCAGTGCCGTGCGCTCAGACAACACTGAAGCTTTCTTT
CDR3aa: CASSAVRSDNTEAFF

j_gene: TRBJ2-2
abundance: once
d_gene: TRBD2
v_gene: TRBV5-1
CDR3nt: TGCGCCAGCAGCCTTCGACTAGCGGGGGAGACCGGGGAGCTGTTTTTT
CDR3aa: CASSLRLAGETGELFF

j_gene: TRBJ2-6
abundance: many
d_gene: TRBD1
v_gene: TRBV6-1
CDR3nt: TGTGCCAGCAGTGAGACAGGGGGCTCTGGGGCCAACGTCCTGACTTTC
CDR3aa: CASSETGGSGANVLTF

j_gene: TRBJ1-1
abundance: many
d_gene: NA
v_gene: TRBV6-1
CDR3nt: TGTGCCAGCGTGTTTCTGGGGGGACCGTACACTGAAGCTTTCTTT
CDR3aa: CASVFLGGPYTEAFF

j_gene: TRBJ1-2
abundance: few
d_gene: NA
v_gene: TRBV30
CDR3nt: TGTGCCTGGACAAAGGACATAGGGGTTGAGGGCTACACCTTC
CDR3aa: CAWTKDIGVEGYTF

j_gene: TRBJ1-5
abundance: NA
d_gene: NA
v_gene: TRBV12-3/TRBV12-4
CDR3nt: TGTGCCAGCAGTTTAGGAGTGGGCCTCGGAGGGAATCAGCCCCAGCATTTT
CDR3aa: CASSLGVGLGGNQPQHF

j_gene: TRBJ1-1
abundance: few
d_gene: NA
v_gene: TRBV3-1
CDR3nt: TGTGCCAGCAGCCCTTGGACAGAAAATGCGCACACTGAAGCTTTCTTT
CDR3aa: CASSPWTENAHTEAFF

j_gene: TRBJ2-7
abundance: many
d_gene: NA
v_gene: TRBV30
CDR3nt: TGTGCCTGGAATCGGGGAGATTACGAGCAGTACTTC
CDR3aa: CAWNRGDYEQYF

j_gene: TRBJ2-7
abundance: NA
d_gene: NA
v_gene: TRBV4-1
CDR3nt: TGCGCCAGCAGCCAAGGGGTCAGCACCTACGAGCAGTACTTC
CDR3aa: CASSQGVSTYEQYF

j_gene: TRBJ1-1
abundance: NA
d_gene: TRBD1
v_gene: TRBV6-1
CDR3nt: TGTGCCAGCAGTACCGGGACAGGCGGAACTGGAGCTTTCTTT
CDR3aa: CASSTGTGGTGAFF

j_gene: TRBJ2-5
abundance: many
d_gene: TRBD1
v_gene: TRBV19
CDR3nt: TGTGCCAGTAGTATCTCTAAGACAGGGAGAGAGACCCAGTACTTC
CDR3aa: CASSISKTGRETQYF

j_gene: TRBJ2-7
abundance: NA
d_gene: TRBD2
v_gene: TRBV4-2
CDR3nt: TGTGCCAGCAGCCAACTCCCGGGACTAGCCAACTCCTACGAGCAGTACTTC
CDR3aa: CASSQLPGLANSYEQYF

j_gene: TRBJ1-6
abundance: many
d_gene: TRBD1
v_gene: TRBV12-3/TRBV12-4
CDR3nt: TGTGCCAGCAGCGTCACAGGGGTAAATTCACCCCTCCACTTT
CDR3aa: CASSVTGVNSPLHF

j_gene: TRBJ1-2
abundance: many
d_gene: TRBD1
v_gene: TRBV7-2
CDR3nt: TGTGCCAGCAGCTTAGCCCCCGCCGGGACAGGGATCTATGGCTACACCTTC
CDR3aa: CASSLAPAGTGIYGYTF

j_gene: TRBJ1-1
abundance: many
d_gene: TRBD1
v_gene: TRBV7-9
CDR3nt: TGTGCCAGCAGCTTAGCGGGGGAGGGGGCGGAAGCTTTCTTT
CDR3aa: CASSLAGEGAEAFF

j_gene: TRBJ1-1
abundance: many
d_gene: NA
v_gene: TRBV2
CDR3nt: TGTGCCAGCAGTGAAAAAAACACTGAAGCTTTCTTT
CDR3aa: CASSEKNTEAFF

j_gene: TRBJ2-7
abundance: many
d_gene: TRBD1
v_gene: TRBV6-1
CDR3nt: TGTGCCAGCAGGACTTCCGGGACAGGGACCTACGAGCAGTACTTC
CDR3aa: CASRTSGTGTYEQYF

j_gene: TRBJ1-2
abundance: many
d_gene: TRBD1
v_gene: TRBV6-5
CDR3nt: TGTGCCAGCAGTTCAACCGGGACAGGGGGCGACTATGGCTACACCTTC
CDR3aa: CASSSTGTGGDYGYTF

j_gene: TRBJ1-5
abundance: NA
d_gene: NA
v_gene: TRBV30
CDR3nt: TGTGCCTGGAGTGTACACAGGGACCATCAGCCCCAGCATTTT
CDR3aa: CAWSVHRDHQPQHF

j_gene: TRBJ2-6
abundance: many
d_gene: NA
v_gene: TRBV5-1
CDR3nt: TGCGCCAGCAGCGGGGGACGGACCTCTGGGGCCAACGTCCTGACTTTC
CDR3aa: CASSGGRTSGANVLTF

j_gene: TRBJ1-1
abundance: many
d_gene: NA
v_gene: TRBV27
CDR3nt: TGTGCCAGCAGTTTAGCCCCGACTACTGAAGCTTTCTTT
CDR3aa: CASSLAPTTEAFF

j_gene: TRBJ2-7
abundance: many
d_gene: TRBD1
v_gene: TRBV11-1
CDR3nt: TGTGCCAGCAGCATTCGGACAGGGGATTACGAGCAGTACTTC
CDR3aa: CASSIRTGDYEQYF

j_gene: TRBJ1-1
abundance: many
d_gene: TRBD1
v_gene: TRBV20-1
CDR3nt: TGCAGTGCTCCGGACAGGGTGAACACTGAAGCTTTCTTT
CDR3aa: CSAPDRVNTEAFF

j_gene: TRBJ1-3
abundance: many
d_gene: NA
v_gene: TRBV5-1
CDR3nt: TGCGCCAGCAGCTTGGGAGACACACTTTCCTCTGGAAACACCATATATTTT
CDR3aa: CASSLGDTLSSGNTIYF

j_gene: TRBJ2-7
abundance: many
d_gene: NA
v_gene: TRBV24-1
CDR3nt: TGTGCCACCAGTGATTCAGGGACACCCTACGAGCAGTACTTC
CDR3aa: CATSDSGTPYEQYF

j_gene: TRBJ2-7
abundance: many
d_gene: NA
v_gene: TRBV28
CDR3nt: TGTGCCAGCAGTTTAGGAACGGGGCCCGAATCGAACGAGCAGTACTTC
CDR3aa: CASSLGTGPESNEQYF

j_gene: TRBJ1-5
abundance: NA
d_gene: NA
v_gene: TRBV3-1
CDR3nt: TGTGCCAGCAGCCGAGCAGGGGAGCAGGGTCAGCCCCAGCATTTT
CDR3aa: CASSRAGEQGQPQHF

j_gene: TRBJ2-7
abundance: many
d_gene: NA
v_gene: TRBV12-3/TRBV12-4
CDR3nt: TGTGCCAGCACGTCAAGGATTTACGAGCAGTACTTC
CDR3aa: CASTSRIYEQYF

j_gene: TRBJ1-2
abundance: many
d_gene: NA
v_gene: TRBV28
CDR3nt: TGTGCCAGCAGTGGACCTTCTGGCTACACCTTC
CDR3aa: CASSGPSGYTF

j_gene: TRBJ1-2
abundance: once
d_gene: NA
v_gene: TRBV28
CDR3nt: TGTGCCAGCAGTGGGGACATCGATGGCTACACCTTC
CDR3aa: CASSGDIDGYTF